The next 2 T cell receptor beta chains were all read from a single sample in a study of prognosis after radiotherapy for stage I lung cancer. Genomic DNA yielded TCR beta CDR3, amplified by two-round multiplex PCR. Primers specific to each TRBV and TRBJ gene drove first-round PCR. TCRdb ran MiXCR on the multiplex PCR reads and lists one entry per CDR3 protein. Among about 26,000 distinct CDR3 sequences listed, 30% were seen once. The source was PBMCs, collected before or after stereotactic body radiation therapy (not recorded which). Every receptor here comes from a donor aged 50 or older with non-small cell lung cancer.

This clonotype was found many times. V is TRBV7-9 and J is TRBJ1-2, with a weak D call TRBD1 (5 bases). The CDR3 length is 13 residues. Between the trimmed V and J ends, which lost 2 bases and 4 bases, there was a span of 8 bases. CDR1 and CDR2 (germline): SEHNR, FQNEAQ (reference sequence). The CDR3 DNA is TGTGCCAGCAGCTTAACGACAGCCTATGGCTACACCTTC. Translation: CASSLTTAYGYTF. The full variable domain, completed using reference TRBV7-9 and TRBJ1-2, is DTGVSQNPRHKITKRGQNVTFRCDPISEHNRLYWYRQTLGQGPEFLTYFQNEAQLEKSRLLSDRFSAERPKGSFSTLEIQRTEQGDSAMYLCASSLTTAYGYTFGSGTRLTVV.

Many counts were recorded for this clonotype. In DNA form, the CDR3 reads TGTGCCAGCAGTTTAAGTGGGGCAGCTGGAAACACCATATATTTT. Protein product: CASSLSGAAGNTIYF. The V gene is TRBV27, the J gene TRBJ1-3; tentative D call: TRBD1 (5 bases). CDR1 and CDR2 from the germline V gene are MNHEY and SMNVEV (reference sequence). Deletions cut 2 bases from V and 2 bases from J, with 10 bases between. The CDR3 is 15 residues long.